In this sample, the clone carrying this TCR beta chain turned up a few times. Its antigen is undetermined. This record comes from a study of siplizumab effects on memory and regulatory T cells. Study findings and constraints: Roughly 75-97% of dividing CD4+ or CD8+ clones were without an attributable naive or memory phenotype.

Trimming shortened V by 1 base and J by 0 bases, and 4 bases separated the two germline ends. The germline V gene has CDR1 MNHNS and CDR2 SASEGT. The CDR3 is 15 residues long. Each sample had roughly 10^5 TCR templates assayed. TCRdb's copy holds only in-frame clones and misses some; the assay was immunoSEQ multiplex PCR. This sample has approximately 50,000 clones, with about 93% found just once. Input material: CD8+ T cells sorted from blood. The origin of this receptor is a human donor in good health. This chain uses TRBV6-1 with TRBJ2-6, with D unresolved. The CDR3 region is CASSEGGSGANVLTF. The CDR3 nucleotides are TGTGCCAGCAGTGAAGGGGGCTCTGGGGCCAACGTCCTGACTTTC.